The following is a TCR beta chain sequence with its context. CDR1 is SGHNT and CDR2 is YYREEE in the germline V gene (reference sequence). This CDR3 is built from 17 residues. V shed 4 bases and J shed 4 bases, with 24 bases lying between them. Assay: immunoSEQ multiplex PCR; the TCRdb copy retains only in-frame clones and omits some. Among roughly 8,000 clones listed, roughly 73% were seen once. The data were taken from a study of OX40 agonist ivuxolimab in advanced cancers. The overall study: Three individuals attained partial responses, comprising one hepatocellular carcinoma case and two cutaneous melanoma cases.

Autoimmune disease history or systemic immunosuppression excluded patients. The source material was CD4+ or CD8+ T cells sorted from blood, sampled in a trial of the OX40 agonist ivuxolimab. This TCR came from an adult with an advanced solid tumor such as melanoma, head and neck, liver or kidney cancer. The chain recombines TRBV5-4 with TRBJ2-7, with D possibly being TRBD2 (6 bases). The CDR3 reads CASSHLSGGLGLYEQYF. The CDR3 region has the DNA TGTGCCAGCAGCCACTTAAGCGGAGGGCTTGGGTTGTACGAGCAGTACTTC. The full variable domain, rest sourced from reference TRBV5-4 and TRBJ2-7, is ETGVTQSPTHLIKTRGQQVTLRCSSQSGHNTVSWYQQALGQGPQFIFQYYREEENGRGNFPPRFSGLQFPNYSSELNVNALELDDSALYLCASSHLSGGLGLYEQYFGPGTRLTVT.